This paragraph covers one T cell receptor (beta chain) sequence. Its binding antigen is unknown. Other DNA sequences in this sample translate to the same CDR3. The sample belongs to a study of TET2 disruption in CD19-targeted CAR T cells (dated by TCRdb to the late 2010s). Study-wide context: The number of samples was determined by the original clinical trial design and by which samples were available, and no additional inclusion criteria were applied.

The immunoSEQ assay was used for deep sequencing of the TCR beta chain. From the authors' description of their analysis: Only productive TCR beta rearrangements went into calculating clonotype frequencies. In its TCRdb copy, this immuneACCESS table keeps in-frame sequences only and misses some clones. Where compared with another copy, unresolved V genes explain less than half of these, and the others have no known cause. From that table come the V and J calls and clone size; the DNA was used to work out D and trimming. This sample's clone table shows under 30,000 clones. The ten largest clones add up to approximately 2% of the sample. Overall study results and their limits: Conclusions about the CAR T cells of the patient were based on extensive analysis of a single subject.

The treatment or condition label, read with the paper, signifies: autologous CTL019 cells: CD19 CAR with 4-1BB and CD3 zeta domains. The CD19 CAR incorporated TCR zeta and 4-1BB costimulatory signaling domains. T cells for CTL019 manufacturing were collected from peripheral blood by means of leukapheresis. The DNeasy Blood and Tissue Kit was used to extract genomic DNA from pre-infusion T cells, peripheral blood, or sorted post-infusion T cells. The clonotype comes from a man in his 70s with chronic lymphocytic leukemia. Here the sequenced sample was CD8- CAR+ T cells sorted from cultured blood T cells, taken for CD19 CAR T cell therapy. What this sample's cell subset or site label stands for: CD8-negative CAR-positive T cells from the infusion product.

The CDR3 is CASSPRQGSYEQYF. CDR3 DNA (partial): TGTGCCAGCAGCCCCCGACAGGGTAGCTACGAG. The rearrangement joined TRBV7-8 to TRBJ2-7; the junction holds 7 bases that match TRBD1. The read falls 3 residues short of the CDR3 end, and the missing part is taken from the germline J gene. From the cysteine up to the phenylalanine, the CDR3 has a length of 14 residues. The CDR3 was read in part: 33 bases, with the frame set at base 1. For CDR1 and CDR2, the germline V gene lists SGHVS and FQNEAQ. From V the trimming removes 5 bases and from J it removes 3 bases, while the gene matches leave 7 bases of the junction unaccounted for. Reference TRBV7-8 and TRBJ2-7 proteins supply the regions before and after the CDR3; the full variable domain is: GAGVSQSPRYKVAKRGQDVALRCDPISGHVSLFWYQQALGQGPEFLTYFQNEAQLDKSGLPSDRFFAERPEGSVSTLKIQRTQQEDSAVYLCASSPRQGSYEQYFGPGTRLTVT.